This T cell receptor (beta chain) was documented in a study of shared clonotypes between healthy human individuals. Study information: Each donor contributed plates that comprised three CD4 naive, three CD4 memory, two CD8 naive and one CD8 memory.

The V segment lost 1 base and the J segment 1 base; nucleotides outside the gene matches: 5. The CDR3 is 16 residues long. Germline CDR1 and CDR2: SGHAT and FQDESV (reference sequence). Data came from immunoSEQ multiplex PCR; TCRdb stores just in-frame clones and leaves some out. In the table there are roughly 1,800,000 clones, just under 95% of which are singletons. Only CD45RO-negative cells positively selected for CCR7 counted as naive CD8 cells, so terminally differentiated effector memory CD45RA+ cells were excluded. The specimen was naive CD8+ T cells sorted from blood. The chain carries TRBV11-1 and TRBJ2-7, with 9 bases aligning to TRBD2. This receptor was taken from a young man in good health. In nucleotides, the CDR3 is TGTGCCAGCAGCTTAGAGGATGCGGGGGGGTCCTACGAGCAGTACTTC. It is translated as CASSLEDAGGSYEQYF.